This T cell receptor beta chain was documented in a study of CD8 T cells in ankylosing spondylitis. Regarding the study as a whole: What appeared characteristic of ankylosing spondylitis blood was a TCR beta motif of eight or nine highly homologous variants.

Germline V CDR1 and CDR2: MNHNS, SASEGT. Between the trimmed V and J ends, which lost 0 bases and 0 bases, there was a span of 9 bases. The CDR3 runs to 15 residues. TCRdb processed the 5' RACE reads anew with MiXCR; each CDR3 protein has one entry. The sample gives around 390,000 distinct CDR3 sequences, about 20% of which show up once; 15% to 20% is in the top ten. Concerning this clonotype itself: The target antigen is unknown.

This sequence originates from a male donor with ankylosing spondylitis. The sequenced material came from blood, either unsorted or a sorted T cell fraction (not recorded which). The chain carries TRBV6-1 and TRBJ2-7; D ambiguous. CDR3 DNA: TGTGCCAGCAGTGAAGCGTTTACTACCTCCTACGAGCAGTACTTC. Amino acids: CASSEAFTTSYEQYF.